A single sample gave rise to the 9 T cell receptor beta chains below, sequenced in a study of cytomegalovirus exposure and HLA in healthy donors. Amplification used 60 Vbeta primers and 13 Jbeta primers. TCRdb keeps only in-frame clones here, not all; method: immunoSEQ multiplex PCR. The sample has about 160,000 clones; less than 80% are singletons. The sequenced sample was PBMCs. The origin of the receptors is a man in his forties in good health and CMV-seronegative.

This clone showed up just a few times. The rearrangement links TRBV6-6 to TRBJ2-7; D perhaps matches TRBD1 (5 bases). Germline loops: CDR1 MNHNY, CDR2 SVGAGI (reference sequence). Trimming stripped 6 bases from V and 4 bases from J, with 13 bases between. The CDR3 loop spans 13 amino acids. DNA of the CDR3: TGTGCCAGCAGCCTAGGGGCTTTGTACGAGCAGTACTTC. Its translation is CASSLGALYEQYF.

The chain uses TRBV7-8 and TRBJ1-5; D call uncertain. The CDR3 is made up of 16 amino acids. The ends were cut back, 4 bases at V and 4 bases at J, with 17 bases in the middle. The germline V gene encodes CDR1 SGHVS and CDR2 FQNEAQ. In DNA, the CDR3 is TGTGCCAGCAGCTCCGCCCCCTTAGCCGGGAATCAGCCCCAGCATTTT. As protein: CASSSAPLAGNQPQHF.

The V call is TRBV19, the J call TRBJ1-1; maybe TRBD1 (6 bases). The CDR3 contains 14 residues. The germline V and J ends were trimmed by 4 bases and 4 bases, with 13 bases remaining between them. The V gene's germline CDR1 is LNHDA and CDR2 SQIVND (reference sequence). CDR3 in amino acids: CASSSSGRGTEAFF. Written as DNA, the CDR3 is TGTGCCAGTAGTAGCTCGGGCAGGGGCACTGAAGCTTTCTTT.

The J gene is TRBJ1-4, the V gene TRBV15; 10 bases fit TRBD1. This CDR3 has 15 residues. V gave up 0 bases and J gave up 11 bases; unmatched junction bases: 6. Germline V CDR1 and CDR2: LNHNV, YYDKDF (reference sequence). CDR3 residues: CATSREGTGESKLFF. The CDR3, as DNA: TGTGCCACCAGCAGAGAGGGGACAGGGGAGAGCAAACTGTTTTTT.

This clone was recorded only once. The J gene is TRBJ1-1, the V gene TRBV7-6; no firm D call. V shed 1 base and J shed 8 bases, with 11 bases lying between them. This CDR3 region has 13 residues. From germline, CDR1 is SGHVS and CDR2 FNYEAQ. The CDR3 coding sequence is TGTGCCAGCAGCTTAGTAGGTCGGAGAGAAGCTTTCTTT. Translated: CASSLVGRREAFF.

This clone was seen only once. V and J are TRBV28 and TRBJ2-5; D not resolved. CDR3 length: 14 amino acids. CDR1 is MDHEN, CDR2 SYDVKM, per germline. Trimming cost V 6 bases and J 4 bases, with 15 bases left between them. The CDR3 coding sequence is TGTGCCAGCAGCTCATCCTCAGGCGCAGAGACCCAGTACTTC. It yields the protein CASSSSSGAETQYF.

The chain combines TRBV7-9 with TRBJ2-1; the match to TRBD2 covers 7 bases. This CDR3 region has 17 residues. The trim removed 8 bases at V and 0 bases at J, leaving 13 bases unmatched. Germline V gene data show CDR1 as SEHNR and CDR2 as FQNEAQ (reference sequence). The DNA for the CDR3 is TGTGCCAGCCTCCACCACATAAAGCGGGACTCCTACAATGAGCAGTTCTTC. Translation gives CASLHHIKRDSYNEQFF.

The genes are TRBV18 and TRBJ1-4, with 9 bases matching TRBD1. The CDR3 is 16 residues long. Germline CDR1 reads KGHSH; CDR2 reads LQKENI. V lost 3 bases to trimming and J lost 4 bases; unmatched junction nucleotides: 6. The CDR3 protein is CASSPYQTGGNEKLFF. The CDR3 nucleotides read TGTGCCAGCTCACCCTATCAGACAGGGGGTAATGAAAAACTGTTTTTT.

The chain employs TRBV4-2 and TRBJ2-1, with 11 bases identical to TRBD2. Germline CDR1 reads LGHNA; CDR2 reads YNFKEQ. The CDR3 totals 14 residues. The V segment lost 10 bases and the J segment 7 bases; nucleotides outside the gene matches: 9. The CDR3 here is CATSLAGVGNEQFF. Here the CDR3 DNA reads TGTGCCACCTCACTAGCGGGAGTTGGGAATGAGCAGTTCTTC.